The 19 T cell receptor beta chains listed next were all sequenced from one sample in a study of blood T cell repertoires in COVID-19. Some clones are missing from TCRdb's copy, which holds only in-frame ones; the method was immunoSEQ multiplex PCR. Here the sample spans 300,000 or so clones, 70% to 90% being singletons. The sample was peripheral blood. These receptors originate from a woman between 50 and 59 years old who had recovered from COVID-19.

This chain links TRBV30 with TRBJ1-1; maybe TRBD1 (6 bases). The CDR3 has 13 amino acids. Germline V gives CDR1 GTSNPN, CDR2 SVGIG (reference sequence). Trimming took off 5 bases at V and 8 bases at J, with 18 bases between the two ends. The CDR3 sequence is CAWGAGAASEAFF. The CDR3 DNA reads TGTGCCTGGGGGGCAGGGGCCGCCTCAGAAGCTTTCTTT.

The J gene is TRBJ2-6, the V gene TRBV7-9; 9 bases line up with TRBD1. From germline, CDR1 is SEHNR and CDR2 FQNEAQ (reference sequence). Trimming removed 1 base from V and 10 bases from J; junction bases left unmatched: 5. The CDR3 has 15 amino acids. CDR3 sequence: CASSLVGTGTNVLTF. The CDR3 DNA reads as TGTGCCAGCAGCTTAGTTGGGACAGGGACGAACGTCCTGACTTTC. Supplemented by reference TRBV7-9 and TRBJ2-6, the full variable domain reads DTGVSQNPRHKITKRGQNVTFRCDPISEHNRLYWYRQTLGQGPEFLTYFQNEAQLEKSRLLSDRFSAERPKGSFSTLEIQRTEQGDSAMYLCASSLVGTGTNVLTFGAGSRLTVL.

The J gene is TRBJ1-5, the V gene TRBV25-1, with 8 bases identical to TRBD1. Germline CDR1 is MGHDK and CDR2 is SYGVNS. This CDR3 spans 14 amino acids. V lost 5 bases, J lost 9 bases, and 9 bases stayed unmatched. For the CDR3, the DNA is TGTGCCAGCAGTTCAGGGGGCAAAACGTGGCCCCAGCATTTT. Its protein product is CASSSGGKTWPQHF.

The chain uses TRBV5-6 and TRBJ2-1; no definite D call. Germline V CDR1 and CDR2: SGHDT, YYEEEE. The CDR3 covers 11 residues. With 2 bases removed from V and 7 bases from J, the gap between germline ends came to 4 bases. The CDR3 DNA reads as TGTGCCAGCAGCTTTATTAATGAGCAGTTCTTC. Translation: CASSFINEQFF.

This chain uses TRBV6-2 or TRBV6-3 with TRBJ1-2, with D hard to call. The germline V gene has CDR1 MNHEY and CDR2 SVGEGT. This CDR3 comprises 14 residues. V lost 3 bases and J lost 5, with 13 bases in between. CDR3 bases: TGTGCCAGCAGTTATGGGCCCGGGAGGTATGGCTACACCTTC. Translation: CASSYGPGRYGYTF.

The J gene is TRBJ1-5, the V gene TRBV15; D is uncertain. Germline V lookup: CDR1 LNHNV, CDR2 YYDKDF (reference sequence). The germline V and J ends were trimmed by 1 base and 0 bases, with 4 bases remaining between them. The CDR3 extends over 14 amino acids. CDR3: CATSRGVSNQPQHF. CDR3 DNA: TGTGCCACCAGCAGAGGAGTTAGCAATCAGCCCCAGCATTTT.

J is TRBJ2-2 and V is TRBV6-2 or TRBV6-3, with 12 bases fitting TRBD1. The CDR3 has 16 amino acids. V lost 6 bases, J lost 5 bases, and 7 bases stayed unmatched. Germline CDR1 MNHEY, CDR2 SVGEGT. CDR3 in amino acids: CASSPGQGAVTGELFF. CDR3 nucleotide sequence: TGTGCCAGCAGCCCGGGACAGGGGGCGGTGACCGGGGAGCTGTTTTTT.

This chain uses TRBV5-1 with TRBJ2-7; 9 positions agree with TRBD2. There are 14 residues in the CDR3. The germline V gene has CDR1 SGHRS and CDR2 YFSETQ. Germline trimming cut 2 bases from V and 5 bases from J; bases unmatched to any gene: 5. The CDR3 region has the DNA TGCGCCAGCAGCTTAGGACTAGCGAACGACGAGCAGTACTTC. Translating gives CASSLGLANDEQYF.

This clone has only one observation. This chain uses TRBV4-1 with TRBJ1-1; 7 bases map to TRBD1. The CDR3 covers 17 residues. The V gene's germline CDR1 is MGHRA and CDR2 YSYEKL. With 1 base clipped from V and 1 base from J, the junction kept 9 bases outside the gene matches. The CDR3 region has the DNA TGCGCCAGCAGCCAAGTTTCAGGGGGTTATCAGAACACTGAAGCTTTCTTT. This gives the protein CASSQVSGGYQNTEAFF.

This sequence joins TRBV7-2 and TRBJ1-5; no clear D. V gave up 1 base and J gave up 7 bases, with 11 bases separating them. This CDR3 spans 14 amino acids. Germline V CDR1 and CDR2: SGHTA, FQGNSA. The DNA for the CDR3 is TGTGCCAGCAGCTTAGATCCCTCGGGGCAGCCCCAGCATTTT. This gives the protein CASSLDPSGQPQHF.

The chain couples TRBV5-1 to TRBJ2-5; 11 nucleotides line up with TRBD2. CDR1 and CDR2 from the germline V gene are SGHRS and YFSETQ. The CDR3 runs 17 residues. V shed 3 bases, J shed 3 bases, and the junction held 10 bases outside the gene matches. The CDR3 loop reads CASSYRPGLAVKETQYF. CDR3 nucleotides: TGCGCCAGCAGCTACAGACCGGGACTAGCGGTAAAAGAGACCCAGTACTTC.

This chain links TRBV29-1 with TRBJ1-1, with D possibly matching TRBD1 (5 bases). The V gene lost 4 bases and the J gene lost 6 bases, with 18 bases spanning the gap. This CDR3 spans 14 amino acids. CDR1 is SQVTM, CDR2 ANQGSEA, per germline. CDR3 coding DNA: TGCAGCGTTGGGGGTGCGGCCCGGGGGGCTGAAGCTTTCTTT. The encoded protein is CSVGGAARGAEAFF.

The V gene is TRBV6-5, the J gene TRBJ1-1, with D unresolved. The CDR3 consists of 14 residues. Trimming left V 5 bases short and J 1 base short, with 11 bases between. CDR1 is MNHEY and CDR2 is SVGAGI in the germline V gene. The CDR3 reads CASSPTRRNTEAFF. DNA for the CDR3: TGTGCCAGCAGTCCCACCCGCAGGAACACTGAAGCTTTCTTT.

The chain links TRBV4-3 to TRBJ1-1, with D hard to call. CDR1 and CDR2 from the germline V gene are LGHNA and YSLEER. The CDR3 is 14 residues long. The V end lost 1 base, the J end lost 5 bases, and 11 bases lay between the germline ends. CDR3: CASSQGHRKTEAFF. CDR3 coding DNA: TGCGCCAGCAGCCAAGGCCATAGAAAAACTGAAGCTTTCTTT.

The chain is built from TRBV4-1 and TRBJ1-5; D is uncertain. Germline V gives CDR1 MGHRA, CDR2 YSYEKL. CDR3 length equals 16 residues. Trimming pared 5 bases from V and 0 bases from J, leaving 14 bases between. The CDR3 sequence: CASSYSSDFSNQPQHF. CDR3 DNA sequence: TGCGCCAGCAGCTACTCCTCGGACTTTAGCAATCAGCCCCAGCATTTT.

V usage is TRBV6-5 and J usage is TRBJ1-4; D remains unclear. The CDR3 covers 14 residues. Trimming shortened V by 7 bases and J by 4 bases, and 13 bases separated the two germline ends. CDR1 and CDR2 (germline): MNHEY, SVGAGI. CDR3 nucleotide sequence: TGTGCCAGCACCCGGGAATTGGGTAATGAAAAACTGTTTTTT. Encoded protein: CASTRELGNEKLFF.

The rearrangement links TRBV10-3 to TRBJ2-2, with D perhaps matching TRBD2 (6 bases). The CDR3 runs to 14 residues. V gave up 4 bases and J gave up 4 bases, with 10 bases separating them. Germline CDR1 reads ENHRY; CDR2 reads SYGVKD. In nucleotides, the CDR3 is TGTGCCATCAGTGGCTACGGGGGCACCGGGGAGCTGTTTTTT. Encoded protein: CAISGYGGTGELFF.

The chain couples TRBV29-1 to TRBJ1-2; D uncertain. The CDR3 sequence is 13 residues long. CDR1 and CDR2 (germline): SQVTM, ANQGSEA. V lost 6 bases and J 0 bases, leaving 11 bases between the germline ends. As DNA, the CDR3 is TGCAGCGTCCAGAAGCGGACTAACTATGGCTACACCTTC. This translates into CSVQKRTNYGYTF.

This rearrangement joins TRBV27 to TRBJ1-5; D remains unclear. The length of the CDR3 is 17 residues. Trimming removed 2 bases at V and 1 base at J, with 15 bases between. Germline CDR1 and CDR2: MNHEY and SMNVEV (reference sequence). The CDR3 coding sequence is TGTGCCAGCAGTTTAATAGACTCGGGTAGCAGCAATCAGCCCCAGCATTTT. Protein: CASSLIDSGSSNQPQHF.